The T cell receptor beta chain under discussion was sequenced for a study of CD8 T cells in ankylosing spondylitis. The study, taken as a whole, reports: A TCR beta motif of several highly homologous variants appeared characteristic of ankylosing spondylitis blood.

Scientists made TCR beta libraries using quantitative 5'-RACE with molecular barcodes. TCRdb re-derived calls from the 5' RACE reads in MiXCR, one entry per CDR3 protein. The sample consists of about 390,000 distinct CDR3 sequences, 20% to 25% of them appearing once. This CDR3 is built from 17 residues. V dropped 1 base and J dropped 0 bases, with 15 bases sitting between them. The V gene's germline CDR1 is SGHVS and CDR2 FQNEAQ. In this sample, this clonotype turned up a few times. Its antigen is currently unknown. This TCR derives from a male donor with ankylosing spondylitis. The sample comprised blood, either unsorted or a sorted T cell fraction (not recorded which). The rearrangement links TRBV7-8 to TRBJ2-5, with D possibly being TRBD1 (6 bases). The CDR3 DNA reads TGTGCCAGCAGCTTAGTCACAGGGCAAAATTACCAAGAGACCCAGTACTTC. This encodes CASSLVTGQNYQETQYF.